The TCR beta chain under discussion was sequenced for a study of T cell responses to AZD1222 COVID-19 vaccine. Method: immunoSEQ multiplex PCR; TCRdb's copy keeps in-frame clones and lacks some. This sample contains more than 110,000 clones. The germline V and J ends were trimmed by 0 bases and 4 bases, with 9 bases remaining between them. Germline CDR1 reads SGHTA; CDR2 reads FQGNSA. The CDR3 covers 15 residues. V and J are TRBV7-2 and TRBJ2-2; TRBD2 might be the D (5 bases). This clonotype originated in an adult in good health. The material sequenced was peripheral blood. The chain's CDR3 is CASSLAHRGTGELFF. For the CDR3, the DNA is TGTGCCAGCAGCTTAGCACACCGGGGCACCGGGGAGCTGTTTTTT.